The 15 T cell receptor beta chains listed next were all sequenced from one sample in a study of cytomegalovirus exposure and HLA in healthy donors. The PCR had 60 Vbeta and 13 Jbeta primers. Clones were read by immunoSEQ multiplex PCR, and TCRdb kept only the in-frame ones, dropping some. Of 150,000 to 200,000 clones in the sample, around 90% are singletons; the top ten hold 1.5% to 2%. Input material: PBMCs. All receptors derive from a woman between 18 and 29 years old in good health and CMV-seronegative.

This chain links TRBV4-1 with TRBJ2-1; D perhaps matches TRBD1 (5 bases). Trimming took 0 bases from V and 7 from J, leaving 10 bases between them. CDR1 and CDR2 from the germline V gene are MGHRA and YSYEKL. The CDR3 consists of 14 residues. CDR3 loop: CASSQEPRVNEQFF. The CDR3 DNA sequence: TGCGCCAGCAGCCAAGAGCCCAGGGTTAATGAGCAGTTCTTC.

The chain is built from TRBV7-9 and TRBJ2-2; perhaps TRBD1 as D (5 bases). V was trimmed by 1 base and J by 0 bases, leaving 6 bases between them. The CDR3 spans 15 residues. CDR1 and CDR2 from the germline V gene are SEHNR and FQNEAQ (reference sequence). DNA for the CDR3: TGTGCCAGCAGCTTAGGGGGCACGAACACCGGGGAGCTGTTTTTT. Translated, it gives CASSLGGTNTGELFF.

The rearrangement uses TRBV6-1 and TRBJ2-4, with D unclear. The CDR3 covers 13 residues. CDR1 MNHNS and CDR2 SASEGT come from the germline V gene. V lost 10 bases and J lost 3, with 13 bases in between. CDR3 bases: TGTGCCACCCTCCCCTCAGGCAAAAACATTCAGTACTTC. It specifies CATLPSGKNIQYF.

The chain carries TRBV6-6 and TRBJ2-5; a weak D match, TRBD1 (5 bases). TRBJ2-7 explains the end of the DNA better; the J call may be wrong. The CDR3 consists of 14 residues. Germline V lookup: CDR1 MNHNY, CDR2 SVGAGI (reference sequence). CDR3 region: CASSYDRTAYEQYF. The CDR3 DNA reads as TGTGCCAGCAGTTACGACAGAACTGCCTACGAGCAGTACTTC.

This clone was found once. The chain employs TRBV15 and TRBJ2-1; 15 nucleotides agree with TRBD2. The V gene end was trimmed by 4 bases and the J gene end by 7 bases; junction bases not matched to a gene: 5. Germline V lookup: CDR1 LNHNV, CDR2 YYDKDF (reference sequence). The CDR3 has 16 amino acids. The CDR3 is CATSTRGLAGGNEQFF. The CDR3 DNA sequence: TGTGCCACCAGCACCAGGGGACTAGCGGGAGGAAATGAGCAGTTCTTC.

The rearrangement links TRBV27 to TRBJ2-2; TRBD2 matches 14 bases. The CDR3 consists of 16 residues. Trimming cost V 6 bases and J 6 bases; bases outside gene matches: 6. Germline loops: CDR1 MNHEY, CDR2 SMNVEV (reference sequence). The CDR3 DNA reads TGTGCCAGCAGCCTAGGGGGACTAGCGGGAGCCGGGGAGCTGTTTTTT. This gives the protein CASSLGGLAGAGELFF.

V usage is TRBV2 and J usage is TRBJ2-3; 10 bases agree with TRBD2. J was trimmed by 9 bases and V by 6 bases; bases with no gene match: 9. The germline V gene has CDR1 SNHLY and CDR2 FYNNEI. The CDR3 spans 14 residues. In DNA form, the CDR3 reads TGTGCCAGCAGGGGGACTAGCGCCACAGGCACGCAGTATTTT. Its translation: CASRGTSATGTQYF.

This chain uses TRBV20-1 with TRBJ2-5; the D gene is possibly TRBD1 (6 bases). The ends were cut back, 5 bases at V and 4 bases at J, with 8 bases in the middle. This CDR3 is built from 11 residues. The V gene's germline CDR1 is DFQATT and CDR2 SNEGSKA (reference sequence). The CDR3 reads CSAGRGETQYF. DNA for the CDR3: TGCAGTGCTGGCAGGGGAGAGACCCAGTACTTC.

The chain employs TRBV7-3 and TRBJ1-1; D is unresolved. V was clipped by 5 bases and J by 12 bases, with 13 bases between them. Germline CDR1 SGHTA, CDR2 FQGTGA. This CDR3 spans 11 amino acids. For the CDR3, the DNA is TGTGCCAGCAGCGACCGGGGAGAGCCTTTCTTT. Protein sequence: CASSDRGEPFF.

The CDR3 reads CASSFVAEPLYGYTF. The CDR3 DNA reads as TGTGCCAGCAGCTTTGTGGCGGAACCCTTGTATGGCTACACCTTC. This chain connects TRBV11-2 to TRBJ1-2, with D unresolved. Per the germline V gene, CDR1 is SGHAT and CDR2 is FQNNGV. The CDR3 length is 15 residues. The germline V and J ends were trimmed by 3 bases and 5 bases, with 16 bases remaining between them.

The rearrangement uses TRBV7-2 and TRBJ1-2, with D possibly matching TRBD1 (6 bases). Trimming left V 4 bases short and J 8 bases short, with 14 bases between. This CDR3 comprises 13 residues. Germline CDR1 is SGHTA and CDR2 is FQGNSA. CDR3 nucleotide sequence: TGTGCCAGCAGCTACCTAAACAGGGACGGCTACACCTTC. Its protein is CASSYLNRDGYTF.

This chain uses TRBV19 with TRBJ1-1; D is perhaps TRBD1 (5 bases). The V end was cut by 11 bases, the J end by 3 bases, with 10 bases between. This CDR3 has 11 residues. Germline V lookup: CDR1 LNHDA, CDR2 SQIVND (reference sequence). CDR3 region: CAARGYTEAFF. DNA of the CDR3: TGTGCCGCAAGGGGATACACTGAAGCTTTCTTT.

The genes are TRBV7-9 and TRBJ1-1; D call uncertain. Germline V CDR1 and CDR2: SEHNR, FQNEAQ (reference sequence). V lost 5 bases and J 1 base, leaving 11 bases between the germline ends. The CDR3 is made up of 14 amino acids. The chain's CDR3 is CASSRGRGNTEAFF. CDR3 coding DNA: TGTGCCAGCAGCCGCGGCCGAGGGAACACTGAAGCTTTCTTT.

The CDR3 DNA reads as TGTGCCAGCAGTTACTCGATGCCAGGCAACTATGGCTACACCTTC. Its translation: CASSYSMPGNYGYTF. The genes are TRBV6-5 and TRBJ1-2; D not certain. V was clipped by 0 bases and J by 2 bases, with 10 bases between them. Germline loops: CDR1 MNHEY, CDR2 SVGAGI. This CDR3 contains 15 residues.

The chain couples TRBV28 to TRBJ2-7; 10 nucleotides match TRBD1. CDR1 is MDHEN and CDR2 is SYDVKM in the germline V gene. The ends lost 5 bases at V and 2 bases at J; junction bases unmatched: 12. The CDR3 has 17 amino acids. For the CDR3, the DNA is TGTGCCAGCAGTCCCAGTTTTCTAGGGACAGGGGCCTACGAGCAGTACTTC. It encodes CASSPSFLGTGAYEQYF.